A single sample is the source of the 18 T cell receptor beta chains below, sequenced in a study of clonality assessment in lymphoblastic leukemia. Each CDR3 protein is one row after TCRdb ran MiXCR on the PCR reads. This sample has 400 or so distinct CDR3 sequences, with 34% found just once. These receptors all stem from a human donor with acute lymphoblastic leukemia.

The chain uses TRBV12-3 or TRBV12-4 and TRBJ2-7, with TRBD1 as a possible D gene (5 bases). The CDR3 is made up of 13 amino acids. V shed 5 bases and J shed 4 bases, with 12 bases lying between them. The CDR3 reads CASSQDSIYEQYF. The CDR3 bases are TGTGCCAGCAGTCAAGACAGTATTTACGAGCAGTACTTC.

V usage is TRBV5-1 and J usage is TRBJ2-1; TRBD2 aligns across 7 bases. CDR3 size: 14 residues. Germline V gene sequence: CDR1 SGHRS, CDR2 YFSETQ. The V gene end was trimmed by 4 bases and the J gene end by 9 bases; junction bases not matched to a gene: 10. The DNA for the CDR3 is TGCGCCAGCAGCCTGACATATGGCGGGAGTGAGCAGTTCTTC. It codes for CASSLTYGGSEQFF.

The chain uses TRBV5-6 and TRBJ1-1, with D possibly TRBD1 on 5 matching bases. This CDR3 has 14 residues. Germline values: CDR1 SGHDT, CDR2 YYEEEE. V lost 4 bases and J lost 1, with 11 bases in between. CDR3 bases: TGTGCCAGCAGCCGCATTGGGGGGAACACTGAAGCTTTCTTT. Translated: CASSRIGGNTEAFF.

The gene calls are TRBV4-2 and TRBJ2-1, with D possibly TRBD2 on 6 matching bases. Germline-derived CDR1 and CDR2 are LGHNA and YNFKEQ. The V gene lost 1 base and the J gene lost 2 bases, with 12 bases spanning the gap. The CDR3 is 16 residues long. CDR3 region: CASSQVDSGPYNEQFF. The CDR3 nucleotides are TGTGCCAGCAGCCAAGTGGATAGCGGTCCCTACAATGAGCAGTTCTTC.

In this sample, this clonotype turned up a few times. This chain connects TRBV5-6 to TRBJ1-5; the match to TRBD1 covers 7 bases. V lost 5 bases, J lost 5 bases, and 7 bases stayed unmatched. Germline V gene data show CDR1 as SGHDT and CDR2 as YYEEEE. This CDR3 is 14 amino acids long. In DNA, the CDR3 is TGTGCCAGCAGTTTCGGACAGGATTATCAGCCCCAGCATTTT. The encoded protein is CASSFGQDYQPQHF.

This sequence joins TRBV14 and TRBJ2-7; D gene uncertain. CDR3 length: 12 residues. V was clipped by 3 bases and J by 4 bases, with 7 bases between them. Per the germline V gene, CDR1 is SGHDN and CDR2 is FVKESK. The CDR3: CASSQRSYEQYF. DNA for the CDR3: TGTGCCAGCAGCCAGCGGAGTTACGAGCAGTACTTC.

J is TRBJ2-5 and V is TRBV28; D is ambiguous. Germline V gene data show CDR1 as MDHEN and CDR2 as SYDVKM. The CDR3 is 14 residues long. Trimming removed 5 bases at V and 7 bases at J, with 17 bases between. The chain's CDR3 is CASSPKVGWGTQYF. DNA for the CDR3: TGTGCCAGCAGTCCGAAGGTCGGCTGGGGGACCCAGTACTTC.

In its sample, this clonotype was seen once. At one end the junction does not follow the germline gene, possibly because of a read error. The rearrangement links TRBV10-3 to TRBJ1-1; the D gene is possibly TRBD1 (5 bases). The CDR3 extends over 11 amino acids. Germline assignment: CDR1 ENHRY and CDR2 SYGVKD. Written as DNA, the CDR3 is TGTGCCATCAGTGAAAGTGATGGGGCTTTCTTC. Protein product: CAISESDGAFF.

CDR3 residues: CASGQIAFSGTGELFF. The DNA for the CDR3 is TGTGCCAGTGGACAGATCGCTTTCTCCGGCACCGGGGAGCTGTTTTTT. The J gene is TRBJ2-2, the V gene TRBV3-1; weak D call: TRBD1 (6 bases). This CDR3 comprises 16 residues. V lost 9 bases, J lost 4 bases, and 21 bases lay in between. The germline gives CDR1 LGHDT, CDR2 YNNKEL (reference sequence).

This chain links TRBV18 with TRBJ2-1; a possible D gene is TRBD1 (6 bases). Germline-derived CDR1 and CDR2 are KGHSH and LQKENI. CDR3 length: 17 residues. V was shortened by 8 bases and J by 3 bases, with 23 bases between the two germline ends. CDR3 amino acids: CASRSSLGAGGYNEQFF. The CDR3 DNA reads as TGTGCCAGCCGTTCTTCCTTGGGGGCAGGCGGCTACAATGAGCAGTTCTTC.

As for this clonotype: At one end the junction does not follow the germline gene, possibly because of a read error. V gene TRBV3-1 combines with J gene TRBJ2-1; D call uncertain. This CDR3 region has 16 residues. CDR1 and CDR2 from the germline V gene are LGHDT and YNNKEL (reference sequence). CDR3 sequence reads: CASSQDIGSPDNEQLF. The CDR3 DNA reads TGTGCCAGCAGCCAAGACATTGGAAGTCCCGACAATGAGCAGCTCTTC.

The chain combines TRBV6-5 with TRBJ2-1, with 12 bases lining up with TRBD1. Trimming at V came to 6 bases and at J to 6 bases, leaving 3 bases not matched to a gene. The germline gives CDR1 MNHEY, CDR2 SVGAGI. CDR3 length: 14 residues. Here the CDR3 DNA reads TGTGCCAGCAGGGGGACAGGGGGCCTCAATGAGCAGTTCTTC. As protein: CASRGTGGLNEQFF.

This clonotype has a handful of counts. The chain couples TRBV4-2 to TRBJ2-1; D unclear. The germline CDR1 and CDR2 sequences are LGHNA and YNFKEQ. The germline V and J ends were trimmed by 8 bases and 0 bases, with 20 bases remaining between them. CDR3 length: 17 amino acids. The chain's CDR3 is CASSYSTRESSYNEQFF. The CDR3 DNA is TGTGCCAGCTCCTACTCCACGCGAGAGAGCTCCTACAATGAGCAGTTCTTC.

The V gene is TRBV2, the J gene TRBJ2-3; unclear D gene. Between the trimmed V and J ends, which lost 7 bases and 4 bases, there was a span of 0 bases. The CDR3 totals 9 residues. Per the germline V gene, CDR1 is SNHLY and CDR2 is FYNNEI. In nucleotides, the CDR3 is TGTGCCAGCACAGATACGCAGTATTTT. Translating gives CASTDTQYF.

There are a few counts of this clonotype. The chain links TRBV5-6 to TRBJ1-2; D unresolved. V gave up 0 bases and J gave up 5 bases, with 14 bases separating them. The CDR3 has 15 amino acids. The germline CDR1 and CDR2 sequences are SGHDT and YYEEEE. The CDR3 protein is CASSLAGRILYGYTF. The CDR3 DNA is TGTGCCAGCAGCTTGGCCGGGAGGATATTGTATGGCTACACCTTC.

This chain joins TRBV6-1 and TRBJ2-1; TRBD2 is a possible D gene (5 bases). With 5 bases removed from V and 3 bases from J, the gap between germline ends came to 8 bases. This CDR3 is 13 amino acids long. CDR1 is MNHNS and CDR2 is SASEGT in the germline V gene. CDR3 protein: CASSSGFYNEQFF. CDR3 DNA: TGTGCCAGCAGTTCGGGATTCTACAATGAGCAGTTCTTC.

This clonotype is large. The V gene is TRBV5-4, the J gene TRBJ1-6; TRBD1 is a possible D gene (5 bases). This CDR3 has 13 amino acids. Trimming took off 6 bases at V and 8 bases at J, with 12 bases between the two ends. CDR1 is SGHNT, CDR2 YYREEE, per germline (reference sequence). In DNA form, the CDR3 reads TGTGCCAGCACAGGGACCTTTGATTCACCCCTCCACTTT. It specifies CASTGTFDSPLHF. The full variable domain, completed using reference TRBV5-4 and TRBJ1-6, is ETGVTQSPTHLIKTRGQQVTLRCSSQSGHNTVSWYQQALGQGPQFIFQYYREEENGRGNFPPRFSGLQFPNYSSELNVNALELDDSALYLCASTGTFDSPLHFGNGTRLTVT.

This rearrangement joins TRBV10-3 to TRBJ1-2; no reliable D call. The CDR3 is made up of 17 amino acids. Germline CDR1 is ENHRY and CDR2 is SYGVKD. V was shortened by 8 bases and J by 0 bases, with 22 bases between the two germline ends. The CDR3: CAIGVGILLMTNYGYTF. Here the CDR3 DNA reads TGTGCCATCGGTGTTGGGATACTCCTCATGACTAACTATGGCTACACCTTC.